The present TCR beta chain was sequenced within a study of cytomegalovirus exposure and HLA in healthy donors. Study-wide context: Unique TCRs numbering roughly 85 million, obtained from HLA-typed donors, made up an early data release. General observations from the study: The authors enumerated roughly 180 TCR beta chains as linked to cytomegalovirus. Association of under 20,000 TCR beta sequences with HLA alleles was found at 0.05 false discovery rate in a later analysis.

In the PCR, 60 Vbeta and 13 Jbeta primers were used. Only in-frame clones appear in the TCRdb table, and some are missing; sequencing was by immunoSEQ multiplex PCR. The sample holds about 150,000 clones, roughly three quarters seen once. This clone was counted at least ten times. The antigen is undetermined. Sequencing was carried out using PBMCs. This receptor was identified in a man under 40 in good health and CMV-seropositive.

The CDR3 region is CASSLNTGPPTDTQYF. The CDR3 DNA reads as TGTGCCAGCAGCTTAAATACAGGGCCCCCGACAGATACGCAGTATTTT. This chain joins TRBV7-3 and TRBJ2-3; D is possibly TRBD1 (6 bases). Trimming took 1 base from V and 3 from J, leaving 14 bases between them. The germline V gene has CDR1 SGHTA and CDR2 FQGTGA. The CDR3 sequence is 16 residues long.